Each of the 25 T cell receptor beta chains below was sequenced from the same sample in a study of OX40 agonist ivuxolimab in advanced cancers. Some clones are missing from TCRdb's copy, which holds only in-frame ones; the method was immunoSEQ multiplex PCR. The table lists 35,000 to 40,000 clones, around 87% of them singletons. Sequences were derived from CD4+ or CD8+ T cells sorted from blood, sampled in a trial of the OX40 agonist ivuxolimab. Receptors originate from an adult with an advanced solid tumor such as melanoma, head and neck, liver or kidney cancer.

The chain joins TRBV27 to TRBJ1-5, with TRBD1 as a possible D gene (6 bases). V lost 6 bases and J 1 base, leaving 13 bases between the germline ends. The CDR3 sequence is 15 residues long. From germline, CDR1 is MNHEY and CDR2 SMNVEV (reference sequence). CDR3 region: CASSFDRSSNQPQHF. In DNA, the CDR3 is TGTGCCAGCAGCTTCGACAGGTCGAGCAATCAGCCCCAGCATTTT.

J is TRBJ1-2 and V is TRBV5-1; 8 bases are shared with TRBD1. The V segment lost 4 bases and the J segment 0 bases; nucleotides outside the gene matches: 5. The CDR3 is made up of 15 amino acids. Germline CDR1 and CDR2: SGHRS and YFSETQ. CDR3 nucleotides: TGCGCCAGCAGCGCTGGACAGGGAGCTAACTATGGCTACACCTTC. Its protein product is CASSAGQGANYGYTF.

V usage is TRBV13 and J usage is TRBJ2-1; TRBD2 matches 8 bases. Germline CDR1 PRHDT, CDR2 FYEKMQ (reference sequence). There are 14 residues in the CDR3. J lost 6 bases, V lost 8 bases, and 9 bases had no gene match. In nucleotides, the CDR3 is TGTGCCAGCGCCGGGGGGGGGCCGGGCAATGAGCAGTTCTTC. Its translation: CASAGGGPGNEQFF.

The chain uses TRBV30 and TRBJ2-1, with D maybe TRBD2 (5 bases). Germline V gene data show CDR1 as GTSNPN and CDR2 as SVGIG (reference sequence). The CDR3 is made up of 15 amino acids. Trimming left V 5 bases short and J 8 bases short, with 22 bases between. The chain's CDR3 is CAWSSLSVRPHEQFF. DNA for the CDR3: TGTGCCTGGTCGAGTCTTAGCGTGCGCCCCCATGAGCAGTTCTTC.

V and J are TRBV6-6 and TRBJ2-5; no clear D gene. Trimming pared 7 bases from V and 10 bases from J, leaving 22 bases between. CDR1 and CDR2 (germline): MNHNY, SVGAGI (reference sequence). The CDR3 sequence is 14 residues long. CDR3 region: CASTLGSMGSDQYF. The DNA for the CDR3 is TGTGCCAGCACCCTGGGATCCATGGGGTCGGACCAGTACTTC.

This chain uses TRBV18 with TRBJ1-5; no clear D. This CDR3 is 14 amino acids long. Trimming shortened V by 3 bases and J by 0 bases, and 6 bases separated the two germline ends. Germline V CDR1 and CDR2: KGHSH, LQKENI. The CDR3 loop reads CASSPPASNQPQHF. In nucleotides, the CDR3 is TGTGCCAGCTCACCCCCCGCTAGCAATCAGCCCCAGCATTTT.

The rearrangement joins TRBV30 to TRBJ2-3; TRBD2 aligns across 7 bases. The CDR3 runs 14 residues. V lost 0 bases to trimming and J lost 1 base; unmatched junction nucleotides: 1. Germline CDR1 is GTSNPN and CDR2 is SVGIG (reference sequence). CDR3 coding DNA: TGTGCCTGGAGTGTTGGGGGGGGCACAGATACGCAGTATTTT. It yields the protein CAWSVGGGTDTQYF.

There are a few counts of this clone. The rearrangement uses TRBV7-9 and TRBJ1-2; TRBD1 aligns across 10 bases. The CDR3 consists of 14 residues. The germline gives CDR1 SEHNR, CDR2 FQNEAQ (reference sequence). The V and J ends lost 4 bases and 4 bases, in that order; junction bases with no gene match: 3. The CDR3 here is CASSWDRGIYGYTF. The CDR3 DNA sequence: TGTGCCAGCAGCTGGGACAGGGGAATCTATGGCTACACCTTC.

The genes are TRBV7-8 and TRBJ2-5; 8 nucleotides align to TRBD2. CDR3 size: 16 residues. Germline V lookup: CDR1 SGHVS, CDR2 FQNEAQ. J lost 1 base, V lost 2 bases, and 6 bases had no gene match. Here the CDR3 DNA reads TGTGCCAGCAGCTTAACAGCGGGGGTCCCCCAAGAGACCCAGTACTTC. Translating it yields CASSLTAGVPQETQYF.

V and J are TRBV29-1 and TRBJ1-2; tentatively, D is TRBD1 (5 bases). Trimming took off 6 bases at V and 0 bases at J, with 11 bases between the two ends. This CDR3 is 13 amino acids long. The germline gives CDR1 SQVTM, CDR2 ANQGSEA. The CDR3 spells CSVVDITNYGYTF. CDR3 coding DNA: TGCAGCGTCGTGGACATAACTAACTATGGCTACACCTTC.

V and J are TRBV19 and TRBJ2-1; TRBD1 might be the D (5 bases). Germline assignment: CDR1 LNHDA and CDR2 SQIVND (reference sequence). Trimming removed 6 bases from V and 9 bases from J, with 18 bases in between. The CDR3 consists of 14 residues. The CDR3 sequence is CASSLDGARGEQFF. Here the CDR3 DNA reads TGTGCCAGTAGCCTCGACGGAGCTAGGGGTGAGCAGTTCTTC.

V gene TRBV12-5 combines with J gene TRBJ2-7; 7 bases are a match to TRBD1. V lost 7 bases, J lost 1 base, and 4 bases stayed unmatched. Looked up from germline, CDR1 is LGHNT and CDR2 is FRNRAP. This CDR3 is built from 13 residues. CDR3 region: CASDDRASYEQYF. CDR3 sequence (DNA): TGTGCTAGTGACGACAGGGCATCCTACGAGCAGTACTTC. Drawing the rest from reference TRBV12-5 and TRBJ2-7, the complete variable domain is DARVTQTPRHKVTEMGQEVTMRCQPILGHNTVFWYRQTMMQGLELLAYFRNRAPLDDSGMPKDRFSAEMPDATLATLKIQPSEPRDSAVYFCASDDRASYEQYFGPGTRLTVT.

This clone appeared once. The genes are TRBV7-2 and TRBJ2-3, with D perhaps TRBD2 (6 bases). Germline V CDR1 and CDR2: SGHTA, FQGNSA. The ends were cut back, 1 base at V and 4 bases at J, with 9 bases in the middle. This CDR3 comprises 14 residues. For the CDR3, the DNA is TGTGCCAGCAGCTTAGGGGGGACTGCAGATACGCAGTATTTT. It is translated as CASSLGGTADTQYF.

The V and J genes are TRBV7-6 and TRBJ1-2; no definite D call. The V end lost 0 bases, the J end lost 1 base, and 15 bases lay between the germline ends. CDR1 and CDR2 (germline): SGHVS, FNYEAQ. This CDR3 contains 17 residues. Written as DNA, the CDR3 is TGTGCCAGCAGCTTAGCGGTTTTATGGCGCCTTAACTATGGCTACACCTTC. Residues: CASSLAVLWRLNYGYTF.

The chain is built from TRBV27 and TRBJ1-1; no reliable D call. V lost 0 bases, J lost 1 base, and 6 bases lay in between. Germline V lookup: CDR1 MNHEY, CDR2 SMNVEV (reference sequence). The length of the CDR3 is 14 residues. The DNA for the CDR3 is TGTGCCAGCAGTTTATCGAAAGGGAACACTGAAGCTTTCTTT. Residues: CASSLSKGNTEAFF.

The V gene is TRBV19, the J gene TRBJ1-5; 8 positions agree with TRBD1. This CDR3 spans 12 amino acids. The V and J ends lost 9 bases and 14 bases, in that order; junction bases with no gene match: 12. The germline V gene encodes CDR1 LNHDA and CDR2 SQIVND (reference sequence). The CDR3 protein is CASHHRQGRKHF. CDR3 in DNA: TGTGCCAGCCACCACCGACAGGGGAGAAAGCATTTT.

The sample holds a few counts of this clone. The gene calls are TRBV27 and TRBJ1-6; a possible D gene is TRBD1 (5 bases). V was shortened by 1 base and J by 3 bases, with 7 bases between the two germline ends. Germline lookup yields CDR1 MNHEY and CDR2 SMNVEV (reference sequence). This CDR3 has 15 amino acids. This chain's CDR3 is CASSLYGGYNSPLHF. The DNA of the CDR3 is TGTGCCAGCAGTTTATACGGGGGCTATAATTCACCCCTCCACTTT.

The chain couples TRBV19 to TRBJ2-4; 13 bases agree with TRBD2. With 5 bases clipped from V and 0 bases from J, the junction kept 10 bases outside the gene matches. Germline V CDR1 and CDR2: LNHDA, SQIVND (reference sequence). The CDR3 totals 19 residues. CDR3 amino acids: CASSPRLAGGTVAKNIQYF. In DNA form, the CDR3 reads TGTGCCAGTAGTCCGCGACTAGCGGGGGGCACGGTAGCCAAAAACATTCAGTACTTC.

V gene TRBV5-4 combines with J gene TRBJ2-5; 9 bases match TRBD2. The CDR3 sequence is 13 residues long. Looked up from germline, CDR1 is SGHNT and CDR2 is YYREEE (reference sequence). Germline trimming cut 5 bases from V and 5 bases from J; bases unmatched to any gene: 4. The CDR3 spells CASRQSGGETQYF. CDR3 nucleotides: TGTGCCAGCAGACAAAGCGGGGGGGAGACCCAGTACTTC. Filled out from reference TRBV5-4 and TRBJ2-5, the complete variable domain reads ETGVTQSPTHLIKTRGQQVTLRCSSQSGHNTVSWYQQALGQGPQFIFQYYREEENGRGNFPPRFSGLQFPNYSSELNVNALELDDSALYLCASRQSGGETQYFGPGTRLLVL.

The chain combines TRBV5-4 with TRBJ1-1, with 9 positions matching TRBD1. Germline assignment: CDR1 SGHNT and CDR2 YYREEE (reference sequence). The V and J ends lost 5 bases and 5 bases, in that order; junction bases with no gene match: 7. CDR3 size: 14 residues. Here the CDR3 reads CASRTGGWNTEAFF. In DNA form, the CDR3 reads TGTGCCAGCAGGACAGGGGGGTGGAATACTGAAGCTTTCTTT.

The chain links TRBV19 to TRBJ2-5; 7 nucleotides align to TRBD1. Germline lookup yields CDR1 LNHDA and CDR2 SQIVND (reference sequence). The CDR3 spans 16 residues. V lost 3 bases, J lost 3 bases, and 10 bases stayed unmatched. The CDR3 region is CASSIPTGSTEETQYF. In nucleotides, the CDR3 is TGTGCCAGTAGTATCCCGACAGGGAGTACGGAAGAGACCCAGTACTTC.

The chain has TRBV6-6 and TRBJ1-6; D may be TRBD1 (5 bases). The CDR3 is made up of 15 amino acids. CDR1 is MNHNY and CDR2 is SVGAGI in the germline V gene (reference sequence). Trimming took 5 bases from V and 10 from J, leaving 18 bases between them. CDR3: CASSTTGLRQSPLHF. CDR3 in DNA: TGTGCCAGCAGTACCACGGGACTTCGGCAATCACCCCTCCACTTT.

The genes are TRBV2 and TRBJ1-2; D unclear. In germline, CDR1 is SNHLY, CDR2 FYNNEI. The V end was cut by 7 bases, the J end by 12 bases, with 15 bases between. CDR3 length: 11 residues. The CDR3: CASNLRSSHTF. CDR3 sequence (DNA): TGTGCCAGCAATCTGAGGAGTAGTCACACCTTC.

This sequence joins TRBV7-8 and TRBJ1-5; a possible D gene is TRBD1 (6 bases). Germline lookup yields CDR1 SGHVS and CDR2 FQNEAQ. This CDR3 spans 14 amino acids. Trimming left V 5 bases short and J 6 bases short, with 14 bases between. CDR3 sequence: CASSPNRESQPQHF. CDR3 sequence (DNA): TGTGCCAGCAGCCCAAACAGGGAAAGTCAGCCCCAGCATTTT.

The gene calls are TRBV6-5 and TRBJ2-7; D is possibly TRBD1 (5 bases). V was clipped by 4 bases and J by 6 bases, with 13 bases between them. CDR3 length equals 13 residues. The V gene's germline CDR1 is MNHEY and CDR2 SVGAGI. The CDR3 protein is CASSSQVGIEQYF. CDR3 in DNA: TGTGCCAGCAGTTCACAGGTGGGGATCGAGCAGTACTTC.